The present entry profiles one T cell receptor (beta chain) with its context. Generated by immunoSEQ multiplex PCR, the TCRdb table keeps only in-frame clones and is missing some. This sample has about 77,000 clones, with roughly 87% found just once. The record originates from a study of OX40 agonist ivuxolimab in advanced cancers. Across the whole study: Intravenous ivuxolimab was administered to patients every 2 weeks at 0.01 to 10 mg/kg. Allowance was made for prior anti-PD-1, anti-PD-L1 or anti-CTLA-4 therapy, and around 44% had some. Patients were about 83% male with ages roughly 20 to 80, mean approximately 58.

Patients were ineligible given autoimmune disease history or systemic immunosuppression. V gave up 1 base and J gave up 1 base, with 3 bases separating them. The germline V gene has CDR1 SGHDN and CDR2 FVKESK. The CDR3 is 13 residues long. The chain uses TRBV14 and TRBJ2-3, with D uncertain. The receptor comes from an adult with an advanced solid tumor such as melanoma, head and neck, liver or kidney cancer. Sequences were derived from CD4+ or CD8+ T cells sorted from blood, sampled in a trial of the OX40 agonist ivuxolimab. CDR3 in amino acids: CASSQGGTDTQYF. For the CDR3, the DNA is TGTGCCAGCAGCCAAGGCGGCACAGATACGCAGTATTTT.